This T cell receptor beta chain derives from a study of cytomegalovirus exposure and HLA in healthy donors (dated by TCRdb to the late 2010s). With regard to the full study: An earlier analysis of 587 of the donors reported 276 Gb of sequence data and roughly 120 million unique TCR beta sequences obtained from 150 million to 200 million T cells. A later genetic analysis used genome-wide SNP genotypes for about 65% of the 666 donors, treating that subset as a discovery cohort. The study aimed to test whether cataloging public T cell receptors could reveal signatures of past pathogen exposure. In an earlier analysis of roughly 600 of the donors, high-throughput TCR beta sequencing was used to judge whether each TCR beta V gene segment behaved as functional or pseudogenic. Donor age, sex, ethnicity and CMV serostatus were compiled together with the repertoire data. Rather than drawing on any new phenotypic data, the later analysis identified candidate immune exposures from TCR beta sequences and the way those sequences occurred across donors. The study combined high-throughput TCR immunosequencing, statistical association of individual TCRs with disease status, and machine learning to predict cytomegalovirus infection status. Typing coverage varied by locus: about 620-630 donors for A, B, C, DRB1 and DQB1; 500 to 550 for DQA1; about 600 for DPA1; 450 to 480 for DPB1. In addition to the first cohort of around 670 subjects, a separate validation cohort of approximately 110 different subjects was used. In a later analysis, previously published TCR beta repertoires from several hundred donors were re-analyzed and high-resolution HLA genotyping was added so that TCR occurrence patterns could be studied. Among 398 genotyped donors of the cohort, an average of about 220,000 unique TCR beta nucleotide sequences was sequenced per donor, of which 15% to 20% were non-productive. Approximately 300 gigabases of sequencing data and tens of millions of unique TCR sequences were included in an early release covering over 600 HLA-typed donors. Class I and class II HLA loci were covered by the typing at four-digit resolution. Because of strong linkage in the cohort, roughly five DR-DQ haplotypes were treated as single units for association and clustering. Every discovery cohort repertoire had been produced on one sequencing platform. Among the roughly 400 genotyped donors, 75% to 90% belonged to the genetic ancestry cluster associated with self-reported Caucasian donors. The T cell repertoires of some 700 subjects were profiled by immunosequencing and related to cytomegalovirus serostatus.

The cohort consisted of more than 650 healthy bone marrow donors. Cohort members were all nominally healthy when sampled, although unrecorded immune exposures were likely present. The donor tested CMV seronegative, placing the donor among the 350 to 400 seronegative members of the cohort. Each donor provided a peripheral blood sample, and peripheral blood mononuclear cells were used for TCR beta sequencing. Genomic DNA extraction from the blood cell samples was performed with the Qiagen DNeasy Blood Extraction Kit. Library method: the immunoSEQ multiplex PCR assay. For the multiplex PCR, a mixture combining 60 forward primers for TCR Vbeta segments and 13 reverse primers for TCR Jbeta segments was used. The CDR3 region of rearranged TCR beta genes was amplified from genomic DNA by a multiplex PCR assay. Amplified TCR beta libraries were sequenced as 87-base-pair reads on the Illumina HiSeq System. The original methods were these. A later analysis counted about 82 million unique TCR beta chains across the 600 to 850 repertoires, and roughly 10 million of these chains were shared by at least two donors. Raw reads were error-corrected and collapsed into unique sequences by a nearest-neighbor algorithm in which closely related sequences were merged to remove PCR and sequencing errors. To assign V, D and J gene segments, CDR3 sequences were aligned to IMGT reference sequences. For a sequence to be retained, a match of at least six nucleotides was required to both a V gene segment and a J gene segment. Rearrangements were called productive when the CDR3 lacked stop codons and stayed in frame with V and J; all others were non-productive. CDR3 was defined according to IMGT convention as the region running from the second conserved V-encoded cysteine to the conserved J-encoded phenylalanine. Sequences without an unambiguous match to a single V gene segment were excluded from the earlier analysis of almost 600 of the donors. An earlier analysis of a few hundred of the donors called V segments functional above 56.7% productive rearrangements and segregating when the between-donor standard deviation exceeded 5%. To diagnose cytomegalovirus status from the catalog of TCR beta chain sequences, a statistical classification framework was built. In a later analysis, TCR nucleotide sequences were compared against IMGT/GENE-DB human TR gene sequences so that V and J genes could be assigned. Using the TCRdist pipeline, a later analysis assigned CDR3 sequences along with most-parsimonious VDJ recombination scenarios. A later analysis defined each TCR beta chain by its CDR3 amino acid sequence plus V-gene family, and excluded reads lacking a unique V-gene family. A later analysis removed roughly 590 highly shared, low-generation-probability nucleotide sequences to deal with suspected cross-contamination and a sequencing artifact. In a later analysis, a clonal expansion index for each public chain was calculated from normalized within-repertoire ranks of inferred template counts. In a later analysis, generation probabilities were computed with a VDJ recombination model fitted to out-of-frame rearrangements, and the resulting probabilities were checked against IGoR. A later analysis scored TCR-TCR, TCR-HLA and TCR-CMV co-occurrence with hypergeometric tests, applying a repertoire-size bias correction to TCR pairs. In a later analysis, false discovery rates were estimated by permuting HLA or CMV assignments 20 times. In a later analysis, co-occurring TCRs were grouped using DBSCAN, with TCRdist sequence similarity added in when clustering inside HLA-allele-positive subsets. Repertoires with fewer than 30,000 or more than 120,000 public chains, plus five repertoires with anomalous nucleotide sharing, were excluded from co-occurrence clustering. Here the immuneACCESS table is served through TCRdb, limited to in-frame sequences with V and J called. Missing clones are a known gap in these copies; in checked studies unresolved V genes cover under half, and the rest lacks a known reason. V and J calls and clone size are those listed in that table; D and trimming were worked out from the DNA. Per the sample table, the count is about 170,000 clones. The ten largest clones add up to 1.3% of the sample.

Inclusive of the bounding cysteine and phenylalanine, the CDR3 is 16 residues long. Only the CDR3 DNA is retained, 48 bases long and in frame from the first base. Ends trimmed: V by 5 bases, J by 7 bases; bases unmatched to a gene: 10. From a lookup of the germline V gene (reference sequence), CDR1 and CDR2 are SEHNR and FQNEAQ. What the research found in general, with its limitations: A group of highly shared sequence variants was considered likely to be a technical artifact of the sequencing pipeline. Immune exposure information for the cohort was limited to CMV serostatus. An earlier analysis of approximately 530 of the donors showed that most TCR beta V segments appeared in productive rearrangements either about 87% or about 30% of the time, which broadly matched IMGT annotations. A later genetic analysis reported fewer N-insertions in productive TCRs among donors in an Asian-associated ancestry cluster than the 666-donor mean. It was suggested by the authors that the approach could potentially be generalized to other disease states and immunological phenotypes. In vitro tests confirmed that a few of the cytomegalovirus-associated TCR beta chains recognize cytomegalovirus antigens. Linkage disequilibrium might explain the correlated functional status among segregating V segments, but an unknown experimental factor could not be excluded. HLA typing was unavailable for some donors at each locus, so association tests used only the typed subset. While some public TCRs were present in many individuals, most TCR sequences turned up only very rarely across donors. The classifier was reported to diagnose cytomegalovirus status with high specificity and sensitivity in both the original cohort and the validation cohort. Because the 87-base-pair reads could not distinguish some IMGT-functional V segments, including TRBV6-2 and TRBV6-3, those segments were excluded. In this cohort, only TCR beta chains were sequenced, and detectable features were limited by the absence of alpha or paired-chain data. Strong co-occurrence of HLA alleles, especially DR and DQ, made assigning TCR associations to individual alleles difficult. In a later genetic analysis, a missense DCLRE1C variant was associated with V-gene and J-gene trimming of TCR beta chains, and the association was replicated in an independent cohort. According to a later analysis, TCR association rates differed among HLA loci, with DRB1 alleles showing the most associated TCRs and HLA-C alleles showing the fewest. Specific HLA alleles were associated with 15,000 to 20,000 TCR beta sequences at a false discovery rate of 0.05 in a later analysis. A further reported finding was that TCR beta sequences accurately predicted the HLA-A and HLA-B alleles for most subjects in the first cohort. The study listed 164 TCR beta chains as associated with cytomegalovirus. Sequencing depth was assumed to be roughly uniform across donors in the presence/absence analyses, though that assumption may not hold. Roughly 17 rarely observed V segments, including chromosome 9 orphons, were excluded from the earlier analysis of several hundred of the donors because counts were too low. According to a later analysis, parvovirus B19, influenza, CMV and Epstein-Barr virus appeared linked to several top co-occurrence clusters. A later analysis found that HLA-associated TCR beta chains were more clonally expanded and had lower generation probabilities than equally common non-associated chains. Most CMV-associated TCR beta chains appeared to be HLA-restricted in a later analysis, and the HLA associations seemed to be driven largely by CMV exposure.

To note about this clone: Its antigen is currently not known.

Source material: PBMCs. The receptor's source is a woman aged 60-75 years in good health and CMV-seronegative. Here the chain combines TRBV7-9 and TRBJ1-6; 8 bases in between match TRBD1. The DNA is TGTGCCAGCAGCCCTTGGACAGGGAGTACGAATTCACCCCTCCACTTT. Its protein is CASSPWTGSTNSPLHF.